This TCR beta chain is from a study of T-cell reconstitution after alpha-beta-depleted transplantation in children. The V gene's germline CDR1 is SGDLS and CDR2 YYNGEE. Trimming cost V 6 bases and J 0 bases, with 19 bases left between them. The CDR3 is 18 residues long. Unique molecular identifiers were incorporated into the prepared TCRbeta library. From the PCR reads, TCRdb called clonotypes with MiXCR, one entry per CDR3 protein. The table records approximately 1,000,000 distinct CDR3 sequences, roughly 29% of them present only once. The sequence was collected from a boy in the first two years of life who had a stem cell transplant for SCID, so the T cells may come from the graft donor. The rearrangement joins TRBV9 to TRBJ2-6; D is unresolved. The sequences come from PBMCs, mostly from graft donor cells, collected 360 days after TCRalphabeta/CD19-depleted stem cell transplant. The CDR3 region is CASTVKWSELSGANVLTF. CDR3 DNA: TGTGCCAGCACCGTTAAGTGGAGTGAACTCTCTGGGGCCAACGTCCTGACTTTC. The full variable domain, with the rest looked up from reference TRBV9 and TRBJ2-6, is DSGVTQTPKHLITATGQRVTLRCSPRSGDLSVYWYQQSLDQGLQFLIQYYNGEERAKGNILERFSAQQFPDLHSELNLSSLELGDSALYFCASTVKWSELSGANVLTFGAGSRLTVL.